The source of this T cell receptor (beta chain) is a study of CD8+CD57+ T cells in acquired aplastic anemia. After removal of 7 bases from V and 7 bases from J, the junction contained 9 bases not matched to a gene. The V gene's germline CDR1 is LNHDA and CDR2 SQIVND (reference sequence). The CDR3 covers 14 residues. Sequencing was done on patients that had shown CD8+CD57+ cell expansion by flow cytometry. Researchers used genomic DNA as the template to profile TCR beta VDJ and CDR3. TCRdb re-analysed the reads in MiXCR, keeping a single row per CDR3 protein. The data show 250,000 to 350,000 distinct CDR3 sequences, around three fifths seen once.

This TCR derives from a human donor with aplastic anemia. The material sequenced was sorted CD4+, CD8+, or CD8+CD57+ T cells (not recorded which) from PBMCs. This chain uses TRBV19 with TRBJ1-4; 7 nucleotides line up with TRBD1. The CDR3 sequence is CASKSGQETEKLFF. The CDR3, as DNA: TGTGCCAGTAAGAGCGGACAGGAGACTGAAAAACTGTTTTTT.